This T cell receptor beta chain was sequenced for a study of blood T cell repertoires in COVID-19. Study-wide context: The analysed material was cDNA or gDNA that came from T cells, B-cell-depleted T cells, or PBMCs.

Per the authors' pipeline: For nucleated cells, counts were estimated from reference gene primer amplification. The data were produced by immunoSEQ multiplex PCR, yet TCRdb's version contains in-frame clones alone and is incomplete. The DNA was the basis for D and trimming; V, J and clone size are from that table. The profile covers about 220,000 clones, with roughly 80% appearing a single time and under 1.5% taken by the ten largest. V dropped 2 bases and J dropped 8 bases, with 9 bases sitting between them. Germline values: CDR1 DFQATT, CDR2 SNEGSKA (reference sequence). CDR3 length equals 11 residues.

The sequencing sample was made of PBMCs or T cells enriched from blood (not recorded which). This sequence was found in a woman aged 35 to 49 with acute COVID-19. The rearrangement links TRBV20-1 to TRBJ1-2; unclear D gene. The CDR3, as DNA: TGCAGTGCTAGAACTGCGGGGGGCTACACCTTC. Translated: CSARTAGGYTF.